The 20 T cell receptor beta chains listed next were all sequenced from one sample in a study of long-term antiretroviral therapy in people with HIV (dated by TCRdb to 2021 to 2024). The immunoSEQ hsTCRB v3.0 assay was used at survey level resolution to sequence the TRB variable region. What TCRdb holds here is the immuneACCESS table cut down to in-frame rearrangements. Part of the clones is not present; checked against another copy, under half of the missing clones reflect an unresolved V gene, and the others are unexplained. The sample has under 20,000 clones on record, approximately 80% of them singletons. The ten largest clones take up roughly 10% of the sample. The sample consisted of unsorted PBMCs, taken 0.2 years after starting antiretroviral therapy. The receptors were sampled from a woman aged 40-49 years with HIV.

CDR3 coding DNA: TGTGCCAGCAGTTACTCCCGCAGCTACGAGCAGTACTTC. This codes for CASSYSRSYEQYF. The rearrangement links TRBV6-5 to TRBJ2-7; no clear D gene. Germline CDR1 is MNHEY and CDR2 is SVGAGI. The CDR3 sequence is 13 residues long. With 0 bases removed from V and 3 bases from J, the gap between germline ends came to 6 bases.

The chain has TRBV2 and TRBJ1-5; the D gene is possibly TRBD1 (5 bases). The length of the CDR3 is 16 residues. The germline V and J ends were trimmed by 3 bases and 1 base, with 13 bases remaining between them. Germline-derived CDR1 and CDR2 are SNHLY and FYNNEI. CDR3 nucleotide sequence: TGTGCCAGCAGTGATCAGGCCGGGGGGAGCAATCAGCCCCAGCATTTT. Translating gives CASSDQAGGSNQPQHF.

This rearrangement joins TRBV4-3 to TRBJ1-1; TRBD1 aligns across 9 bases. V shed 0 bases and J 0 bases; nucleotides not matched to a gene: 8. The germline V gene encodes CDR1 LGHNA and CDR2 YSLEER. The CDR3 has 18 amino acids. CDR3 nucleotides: TGCGCCAGCAGCCAAGATACAGGGGGCCCTATGATGAACACTGAAGCTTTCTTT. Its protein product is CASSQDTGGPMMNTEAFF.

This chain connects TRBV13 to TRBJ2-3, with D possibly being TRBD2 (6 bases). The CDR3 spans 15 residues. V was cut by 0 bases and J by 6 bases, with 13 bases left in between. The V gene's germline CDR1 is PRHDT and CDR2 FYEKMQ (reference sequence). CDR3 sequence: CASSLGSGPEDTQYF. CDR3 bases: TGTGCCAGCAGCTTAGGGAGCGGGCCTGAGGATACGCAGTATTTT.

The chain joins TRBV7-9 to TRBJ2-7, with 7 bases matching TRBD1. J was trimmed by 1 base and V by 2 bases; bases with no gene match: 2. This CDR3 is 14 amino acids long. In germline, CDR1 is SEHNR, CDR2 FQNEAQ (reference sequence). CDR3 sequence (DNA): TGTGCCAGCAGCTTACAGGGGGAGTCCTACGAGCAGTACTTC. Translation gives CASSLQGESYEQYF. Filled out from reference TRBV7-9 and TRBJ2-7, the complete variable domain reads DTGVSQNPRHKITKRGQNVTFRCDPISEHNRLYWYRQTLGQGPEFLTYFQNEAQLEKSRLLSDRFSAERPKGSFSTLEIQRTEQGDSAMYLCASSLQGESYEQYFGPGTRLTVT.

CDR3 coding DNA: TGTGCTAGTGGCCCTCCGGGACAGGGGGCTGCGGAGACCCAGTACTTC. Amino acid sequence: CASGPPGQGAAETQYF. The rearrangement joins TRBV12-5 to TRBJ2-5, with 12 nucleotides matching TRBD1. The trim removed 6 bases at V and 5 bases at J, leaving 10 bases unmatched. CDR1 LGHNT and CDR2 FRNRAP come from the germline V gene. The CDR3 has 16 residues. The entire variable domain, with the rest obtained from reference TRBV12-5 and TRBJ2-5, is as follows: DARVTQTPRHKVTEMGQEVTMRCQPILGHNTVFWYRQTMMQGLELLAYFRNRAPLDDSGMPKDRFSAEMPDATLATLKIQPSEPRDSAVYFCASGPPGQGAAETQYFGPGTRLLVL.

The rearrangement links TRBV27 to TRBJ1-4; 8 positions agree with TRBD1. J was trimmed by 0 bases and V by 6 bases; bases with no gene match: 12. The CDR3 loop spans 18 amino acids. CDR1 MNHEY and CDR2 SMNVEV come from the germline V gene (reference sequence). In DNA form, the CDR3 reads TGTGCCAGCAGCTCTCTGGACAGGGCCGGGGCAACTAATGAAAAACTGTTTTTT. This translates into CASSSLDRAGATNEKLFF.

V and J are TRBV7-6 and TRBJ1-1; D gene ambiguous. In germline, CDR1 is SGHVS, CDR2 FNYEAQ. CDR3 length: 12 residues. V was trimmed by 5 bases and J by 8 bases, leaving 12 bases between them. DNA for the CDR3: TGTGCCAGCAGCCAAGGGAGACGGGAAGCTTTCTTT. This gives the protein CASSQGRREAFF.

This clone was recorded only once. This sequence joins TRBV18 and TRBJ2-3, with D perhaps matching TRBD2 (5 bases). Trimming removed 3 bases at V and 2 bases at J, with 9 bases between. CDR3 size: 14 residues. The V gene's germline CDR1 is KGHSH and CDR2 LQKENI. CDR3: CASSPSGPTDTQYF. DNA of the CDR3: TGTGCCAGCTCACCGAGCGGTCCCACAGATACGCAGTATTTT.

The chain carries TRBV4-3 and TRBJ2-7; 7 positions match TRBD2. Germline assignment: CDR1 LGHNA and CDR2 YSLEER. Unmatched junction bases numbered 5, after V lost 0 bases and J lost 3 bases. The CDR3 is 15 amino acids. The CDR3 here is CASSQEWEGIYEQYF. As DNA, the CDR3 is TGCGCCAGCAGCCAAGAGTGGGAGGGAATCTACGAGCAGTACTTC.

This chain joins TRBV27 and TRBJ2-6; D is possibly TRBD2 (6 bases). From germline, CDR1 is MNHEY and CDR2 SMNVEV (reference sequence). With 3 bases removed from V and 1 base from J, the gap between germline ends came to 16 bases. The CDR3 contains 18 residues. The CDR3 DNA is TGTGCCAGCAGTTTTGGAGGGCCCGGGAGATCTGGGGCCAACGTCCTGACTTTC. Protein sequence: CASSFGGPGRSGANVLTF.

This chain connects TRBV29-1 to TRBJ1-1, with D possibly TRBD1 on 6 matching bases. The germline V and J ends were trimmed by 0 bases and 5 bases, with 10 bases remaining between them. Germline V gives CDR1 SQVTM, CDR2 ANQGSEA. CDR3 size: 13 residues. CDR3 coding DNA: TGCAGCGTTGAAGATCCAGGGGTGACTGAAGCTTTCTTT. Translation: CSVEDPGVTEAFF.

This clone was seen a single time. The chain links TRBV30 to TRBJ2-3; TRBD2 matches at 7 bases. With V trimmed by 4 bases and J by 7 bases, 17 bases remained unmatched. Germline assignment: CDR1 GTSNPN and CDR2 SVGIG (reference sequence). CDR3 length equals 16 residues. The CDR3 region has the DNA TGTGCCTGGACCGTAGGTACTAGCGATTTTCGGAATACGCAGTATTTT. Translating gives CAWTVGTSDFRNTQYF.

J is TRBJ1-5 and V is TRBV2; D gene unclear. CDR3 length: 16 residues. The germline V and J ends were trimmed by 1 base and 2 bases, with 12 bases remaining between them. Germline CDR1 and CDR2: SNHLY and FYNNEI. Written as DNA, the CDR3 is TGTGCCAGCAGTGAAGATGGGTTGAGGGGCAATCAGCCCCAGCATTTT. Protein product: CASSEDGLRGNQPQHF.

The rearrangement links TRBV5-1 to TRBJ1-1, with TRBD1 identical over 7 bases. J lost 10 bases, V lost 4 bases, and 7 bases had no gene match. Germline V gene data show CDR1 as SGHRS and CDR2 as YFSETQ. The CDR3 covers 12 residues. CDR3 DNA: TGCGCCAGCAGCCTACAACAGGGGACAGCTTTCTTT. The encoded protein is CASSLQQGTAFF.

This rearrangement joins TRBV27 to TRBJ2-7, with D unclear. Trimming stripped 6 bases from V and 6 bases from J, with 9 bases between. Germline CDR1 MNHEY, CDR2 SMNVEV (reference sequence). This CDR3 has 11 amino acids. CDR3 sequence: CASRSTGEQYF. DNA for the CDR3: TGTGCCAGCAGGTCGACTGGCGAGCAGTACTTC.

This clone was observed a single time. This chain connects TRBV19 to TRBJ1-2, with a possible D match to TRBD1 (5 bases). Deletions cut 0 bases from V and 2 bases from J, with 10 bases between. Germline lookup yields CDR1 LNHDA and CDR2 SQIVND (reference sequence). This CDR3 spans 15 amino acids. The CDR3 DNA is TGTGCCAGTAGTATAGACATACAGGAGAACTATGGCTACACCTTC. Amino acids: CASSIDIQENYGYTF.

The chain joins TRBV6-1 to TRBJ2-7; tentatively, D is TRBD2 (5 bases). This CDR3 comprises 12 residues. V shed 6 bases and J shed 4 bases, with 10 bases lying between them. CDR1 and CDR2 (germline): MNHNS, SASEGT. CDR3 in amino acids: CASSLGGYEQYF. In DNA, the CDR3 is TGTGCCAGCAGCCTCGGAGGATACGAGCAGTACTTC.

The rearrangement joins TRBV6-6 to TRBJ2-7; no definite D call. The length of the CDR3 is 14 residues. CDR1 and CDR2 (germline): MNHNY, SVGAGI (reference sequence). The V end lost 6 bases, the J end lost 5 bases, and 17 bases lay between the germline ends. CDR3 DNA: TGTGCCAGCAGCCTATTGGGGTTTAGGGACGAGCAGTACTTC. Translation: CASSLLGFRDEQYF.

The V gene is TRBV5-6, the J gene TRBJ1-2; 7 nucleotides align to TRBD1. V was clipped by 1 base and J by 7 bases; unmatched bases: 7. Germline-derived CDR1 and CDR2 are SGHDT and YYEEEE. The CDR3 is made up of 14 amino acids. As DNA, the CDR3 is TGTGCCAGCAGCTTGAGGGGGCGGCCCTCTGGCTACACCTTC. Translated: CASSLRGRPSGYTF. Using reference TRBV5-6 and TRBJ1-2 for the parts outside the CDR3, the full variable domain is DAGVTQSPTHLIKTRGQQVTLRCSPKSGHDTVSWYQQALGQGPQFIFQYYEEEERQRGNFPDRFSGHQFPNYSSELNVNALLLGDSALYLCASSLRGRPSGYTFGSGTRLTVV.